Shown below are 10 T cell receptor beta chains from a single sample sequenced in a study of blood T cell repertoires in COVID-19. Repertoires were generated with immunoSEQ multiplex PCR, while TCRdb's copy carries only in-frame clones and drops some. The sample has around 330,000 clones, approximately 90% seen once. Sequencing was carried out using peripheral blood. The source is a woman in her thirties with COVID-19, enrolled during active disease.

The CDR3 protein is CASSMASFYGYTF. In DNA form, the CDR3 reads TGTGCCAGTAGTATGGCCTCTTTCTATGGCTACACCTTC. The gene calls are TRBV19 and TRBJ1-2; D not certain. Germline lookup yields CDR1 LNHDA and CDR2 SQIVND (reference sequence). There are 13 residues in the CDR3. V lost 3 bases and J lost 4, with 9 bases in between.

The CDR3 spells CASREVHSNTGELFF. The CDR3, as DNA: TGTGCCAGCAGGGAGGTTCATTCGAACACCGGGGAGCTGTTTTTT. The rearrangement joins TRBV2 to TRBJ2-2; perhaps TRBD2 as D (5 bases). With 6 bases removed from V and 0 bases from J, the gap between germline ends came to 11 bases. Germline V gives CDR1 SNHLY, CDR2 FYNNEI. There are 15 residues in the CDR3.

The chain links TRBV6-6 to TRBJ2-5, with D possibly matching TRBD1 (6 bases). Germline assignment: CDR1 MNHNY and CDR2 SVGAGI (reference sequence). The CDR3 loop spans 15 amino acids. V lost 0 bases, J lost 5 bases, and 13 bases lay in between. DNA of the CDR3: TGTGCCAGCAGTTACTCGGGGGCCGCTTGGGAGACCCAGTACTTC. This codes for CASSYSGAAWETQYF.

The rearrangement links TRBV3-1 (or the pseudogene TRBV3-2) to TRBJ2-2, with TRBD2 matching 7 bases. Germline CDR1 is LGHDT and CDR2 is YNNKEL (reference sequence). This CDR3 spans 15 amino acids. V was pared by 7 bases and J by 3 bases, with 8 bases of the junction left unmatched. The CDR3 reads CASTERGRDTGELFF. The CDR3 coding sequence is TGTGCCAGCACCGAGCGGGGTCGCGACACCGGGGAGCTGTTTTTT.

This chain joins TRBV4-2 and TRBJ2-2, with TRBD2 matching 11 bases. The CDR3 extends over 18 amino acids. Germline loops: CDR1 LGHNA, CDR2 YNFKEQ. V lost 3 bases and J lost 3; bases outside the gene matches: 9. Written as DNA, the CDR3 is TGTGCCAGCAGCCAGAAGACGGGACTAGCGGCCTACACCGGGGAGCTGTTTTTT. It codes for CASSQKTGLAAYTGELFF.

V is TRBV6-2 or TRBV6-3 and J is TRBJ1-2; a possible D gene is TRBD1 (6 bases). Trimming stripped 2 bases from V and 4 bases from J, with 20 bases between. The length of the CDR3 is 17 residues. Germline loops: CDR1 MNHEY, CDR2 SVGEGT. The CDR3 DNA follows: TGTGCCAGCAGTTACCCAAGGTCCCCCACAGGGATCTATGGCTACACCTTC. Protein: CASSYPRSPTGIYGYTF.

The rearrangement joins TRBV27 to TRBJ2-1, with 7 bases that match TRBD2. From germline, CDR1 is MNHEY and CDR2 SMNVEV (reference sequence). V was clipped by 7 bases and J by 0 bases; unmatched bases: 6. The CDR3 runs 15 residues. The CDR3 nucleotides are TGTGCCAGCACCAACGGGGGGAGCTCCTACAATGAGCAGTTCTTC. It codes for CASTNGGSSYNEQFF.

This clone has a handful of counts. This CDR3 reads CASSFGGGSNQPQHF. The CDR3 region has the DNA TGTGCCAGCAGCTTTGGGGGAGGAAGCAATCAGCCCCAGCATTTT. V is TRBV5-5 and J is TRBJ1-5; tentative D call: TRBD1 (5 bases). Germline V gives CDR1 SGHKS, CDR2 YYEKEE (reference sequence). This CDR3 is built from 15 residues. The germline V and J ends were trimmed by 2 bases and 1 base, with 10 bases remaining between them. Complete variable domain (other parts from reference TRBV5-5 and TRBJ1-5): DAGVTQSPTHLIKTRGQQVTLRCSPISGHKSVSWYQQVLGQGPQFIFQYYEKEERGRGNFPDRFSARQFPNYSSELNVNALLLGDSALYLCASSFGGGSNQPQHFGDGTRLSIL.

The chain employs TRBV5-1 and TRBJ2-3, with 9 bases identical to TRBD2. The CDR3 consists of 16 residues. Germline-derived CDR1 and CDR2 are SGHRS and YFSETQ. The V and J ends lost 4 bases and 1 base, in that order; junction bases with no gene match: 7. The CDR3 DNA reads as TGCGCCAGCAGCGTGGGACTAGCCGGGGGCACAGATACGCAGTATTTT. Its protein is CASSVGLAGGTDTQYF.

This clone appeared once. This chain connects TRBV4-2 to TRBJ1-4, with D maybe TRBD1 (6 bases). The length of the CDR3 is 18 residues. Germline V lookup: CDR1 LGHNA, CDR2 YNFKEQ. V was trimmed by 0 bases and J by 7 bases, leaving 21 bases between them. For the CDR3, the DNA is TGTGCCAGCAGCCAAGAGAGGCAAAGCTGGGGGCGCGGTGAAAAACTGTTTTTT. Translating it yields CASSQERQSWGRGEKLFF.